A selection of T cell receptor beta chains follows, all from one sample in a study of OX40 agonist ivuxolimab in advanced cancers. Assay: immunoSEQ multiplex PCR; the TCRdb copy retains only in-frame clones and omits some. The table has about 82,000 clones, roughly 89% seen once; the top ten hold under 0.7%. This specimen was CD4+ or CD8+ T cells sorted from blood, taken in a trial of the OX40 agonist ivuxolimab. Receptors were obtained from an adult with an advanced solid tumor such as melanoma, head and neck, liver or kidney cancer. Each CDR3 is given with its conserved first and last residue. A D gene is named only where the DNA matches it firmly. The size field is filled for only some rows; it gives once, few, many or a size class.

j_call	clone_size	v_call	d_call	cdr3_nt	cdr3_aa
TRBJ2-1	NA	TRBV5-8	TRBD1	TGTGCCAGCAGCATAGACAGGGGGATCAAGCAGTTCTTC	CASSIDRGIKQFF
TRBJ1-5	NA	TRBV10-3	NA	TGTGCCAAAAACAGACGGTTAAATCAGCCCCAGCATTTT	CAKNRRLNQPQHF
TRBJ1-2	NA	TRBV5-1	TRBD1	TGCGCCAGCAGCTTCAACGGACAGGGGACGAATGGCTACACCTTC	CASSFNGQGTNGYTF
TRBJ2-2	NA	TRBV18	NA	TGTGCCAGCTCAGAACAGGAGGCGAACACCGGGGAGCTGTTTTTT	CASSEQEANTGELFF
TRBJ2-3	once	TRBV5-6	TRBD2	TGTGCCAGCAGCCTAATAGCGGGGTCCACAGATACGCAGTATTTT	CASSLIAGSTDTQYF
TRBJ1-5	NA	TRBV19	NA	TGTGCCAGTAGTATAGAAGGGAGGGTTAGCAATCAGCCCCAGCATTTT	CASSIEGRVSNQPQHF
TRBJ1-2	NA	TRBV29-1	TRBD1	TGCAGCGTGACGGACAGGTATCAAGGCTACACCTTC	CSVTDRYQGYTF
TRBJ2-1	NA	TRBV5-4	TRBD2	TGTGCCAGCAGCCTTGGGACTAGCGGGTCCTCCTACAATGAGCAGTTCTTC	CASSLGTSGSSYNEQFF
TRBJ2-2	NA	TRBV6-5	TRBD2	TGTGCCAGCAGTAGCGGGGGGGCTAGCACCGGGGAGCTGTTTTTT	CASSSGGASTGELFF
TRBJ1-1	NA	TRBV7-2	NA	TGTGCCAGCAGCGAAATTTCGGAGAACACTGAAGCTTTCTTT	CASSEISENTEAFF
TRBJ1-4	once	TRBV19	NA	TGTGCCAGTAGCCTACCTGAAAAACTGTTTTTT	CASSLPEKLFF
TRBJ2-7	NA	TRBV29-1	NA	TGCAGCGTCGGCGACAGCTCCTACGAGCAGTACTTC	CSVGDSSYEQYF
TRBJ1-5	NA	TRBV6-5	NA	TGTGCCAGCAGAATCCGGGGGGGTAGCAATCAGCCCCAGCATTTT	CASRIRGGSNQPQHF
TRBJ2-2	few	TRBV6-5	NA	TGTGCCAGCAGCCCCGATTACACCGGGGAGCTGTTTTTT	CASSPDYTGELFF
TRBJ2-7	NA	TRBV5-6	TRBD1	TGTGCCAGCAGCACAGGGGCAGGGTACGAGCAGTACTTC	CASSTGAGYEQYF
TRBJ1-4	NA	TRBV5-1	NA	TGCGCCAGCAGCCCTACTCCGGCAACTAATGAAAAACTGTTTTTT	CASSPTPATNEKLFF
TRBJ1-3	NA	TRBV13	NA	TGTGCCAGCAGCTTAGGCGGGGTGCCTGGAAACACCATATATTTT	CASSLGGVPGNTIYF
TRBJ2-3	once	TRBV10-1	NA	TGCGCCAGCAGTGAGATGATTAGCACAGATACGCAGTATTTT	CASSEMISTDTQYF
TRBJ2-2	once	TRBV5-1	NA	TGCGCCAGCAGATCGGGACTTTTCCCGAACACCGGGGAGCTGTTTTTT	CASRSGLFPNTGELFF
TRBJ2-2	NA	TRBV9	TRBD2	TGTGCCAGCAGCGTAGGACTGGCGGGAGTTGGCGGGGAGCTGTTTTTT	CASSVGLAGVGGELFF
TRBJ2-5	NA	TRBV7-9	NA	TGTGCCAGCAGCTCAATGACTAGGGGAGAGACCCAGTACTTC	CASSSMTRGETQYF
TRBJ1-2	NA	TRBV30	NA	TGTGCCTGGAGTGTAGGGGACCGTGACTACACCTTC	CAWSVGDRDYTF
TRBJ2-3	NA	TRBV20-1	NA	TGCAGTGCTCCGGACATGTATACGCAGTATTTT	CSAPDMYTQYF
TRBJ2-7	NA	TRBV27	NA	TGTGCCAGTTCTGACAGACTCTACGAGCAGTACTTC	CASSDRLYEQYF
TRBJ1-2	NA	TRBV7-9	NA	TGTGCCAGCAGCTCTGGCTGGGAGGCTTCGGCCGATGGCTACACCTTC	CASSSGWEASADGYTF
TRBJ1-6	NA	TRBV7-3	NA	TGTGCCAGCAGCCTTGGACGTCTAGGTGATTCACCCCTCCACTTT	CASSLGRLGDSPLHF
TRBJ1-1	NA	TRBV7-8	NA	TGTGCCAGCACGGGAATGAACACTGAAGCTTTCTTT	CASTGMNTEAFF
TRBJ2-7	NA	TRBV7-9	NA	TGTGCCAGCAGCCGGTGGAGGGGGGAAACTCTCTACGAGCAGTACTTC	CASSRWRGETLYEQYF
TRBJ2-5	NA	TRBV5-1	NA	TGCGCCAGCATGTCTGGATCAGGGGTGGAGACCCAGTACTTC	CASMSGSGVETQYF
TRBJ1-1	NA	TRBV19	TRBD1	TGTGCCAGTAGTTTAAGGACAGGGGCTAACACTGAAGCTTTCTTT	CASSLRTGANTEAFF
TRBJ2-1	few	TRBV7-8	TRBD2	TGTGCCAGCAGCCCCACCCAAGCGGGGGTCCCCTACAATGAGCAGTTCTTC	CASSPTQAGVPYNEQFF
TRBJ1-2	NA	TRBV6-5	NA	TGTGCCAGCAGTGTAGGAACGGCTTTAGGCTACACCTTC	CASSVGTALGYTF
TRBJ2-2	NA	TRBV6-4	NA	TGTGCCAGCCCCCAGTCAGTCGCCACCGGGGAGCTGTTTTTT	CASPQSVATGELFF
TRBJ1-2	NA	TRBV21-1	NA	TGTGCCAGCAGCAAAGGCGATAACCGGGACTTACTATGTGGCTACACCTTC	CASSKGDNRDLLCGYTF
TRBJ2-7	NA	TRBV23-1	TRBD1	TGCGCCAGCAGTCAGCTCATAAATGACAGGGCCGCCTACGAGCAGTACTTC	CASSQLINDRAAYEQYF
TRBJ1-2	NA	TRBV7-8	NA	TGTGCCAGCAGCTCGACGGTCGGGGGCTATGGCTACACCTTC	CASSSTVGGYGYTF
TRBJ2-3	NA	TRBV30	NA	TGTGCCTGGAAGGAGGGGGTTAGCACAGATACGCAGTATTTT	CAWKEGVSTDTQYF
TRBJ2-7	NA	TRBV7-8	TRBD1	TGTGCCAGCAGGGAGACAGGGGAGCAGTACTTC	CASRETGEQYF
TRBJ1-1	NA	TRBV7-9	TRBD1	TGTGCCAGCAGCTTCCTGACAGGGGACGCTTTCTTT	CASSFLTGDAFF
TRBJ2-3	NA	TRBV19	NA	TGTGCCAGTAGTCGTTCCCAGGATTACTTGAATACGCAGTATTTT	CASSRSQDYLNTQYF
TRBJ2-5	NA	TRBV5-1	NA	TGCGCCAGCATGTATGGGGAGACCCAGTACTTC	CASMYGETQYF
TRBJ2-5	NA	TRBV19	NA	TGTGCCAGTAGGGACCGGCCAGGGACCCAGTACTTC	CASRDRPGTQYF
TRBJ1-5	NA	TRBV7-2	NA	TGTGCCAGCAGCGGAGGGGGAATCGGCAATCAGCCCCAGCATTTT	CASSGGGIGNQPQHF
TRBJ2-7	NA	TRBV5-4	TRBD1	TGTGCCAGCAGCTTGGCCGGGACAGGGAGCTACGAGCAGTACTTC	CASSLAGTGSYEQYF
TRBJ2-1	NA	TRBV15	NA	TGTGCCACCAGCAGTAATTCCCGGAATGAGCAGTTCTTC	CATSSNSRNEQFF
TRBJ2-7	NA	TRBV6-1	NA	TGTGCCAGCAGGAGGGACTCACTGGCCGAGCAGTACTTC	CASRRDSLAEQYF
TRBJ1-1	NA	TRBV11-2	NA	TGTGCCAGCAGGGGGGGAGGGATCGGAGTCACTGAAGCTTTCTTT	CASRGGGIGVTEAFF
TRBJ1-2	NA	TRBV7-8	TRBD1	TGTGCCAGCAGCGGAACCGGGACAGGGAACTATGGCTACACCTTC	CASSGTGTGNYGYTF
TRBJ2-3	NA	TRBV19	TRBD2	TGTGCCAGTAGTATAGCGGCTAGCGGGATTAGCACAGATACGCAGTATTTT	CASSIAASGISTDTQYF
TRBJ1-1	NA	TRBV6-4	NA	TGTGCCAGCAAGGAGGGTATGAACACTGAAGCTTTCTTT	CASKEGMNTEAFF
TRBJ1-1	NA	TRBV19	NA	TGTGCCAGTAGTATAGGGACACCAAACACTGAAGCTTTCTTT	CASSIGTPNTEAFF
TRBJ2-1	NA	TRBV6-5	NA	TGTGCCAGCAGTTATCAGCCCGCCTCTTACAATGAGCAGTTCTTC	CASSYQPASYNEQFF